This T cell receptor (beta chain) was found in a study of beta chain features in type 1 diabetes. Naive, central memory, regulatory and stem cell-like memory cells within the CD4+ compartment were sorted using CD45RO/CCR7/CD25/CD127/CD95/CD27. This CDR3 is built from 11 residues. Germline CDR1 is DFQATT and CDR2 is SNEGSKA (reference sequence). The ends lost 5 bases at V and 10 bases at J; junction bases unmatched: 3. In its sample, this clone was seen a few times. Investigators reverse transcribed all isolated RNA, so they sequenced expressed TCRB transcripts. The protocol was immunoSEQ multiplex PCR, while the TCRdb copy is restricted to in-frame clones and leaves out a portion. Counted here are under 400,000 clones, around 20% occurring once; the ten biggest clones make up roughly 0.045%.

This rearrangement joins TRBV20-1 to TRBJ1-4; TRBD1 matches 8 bases. Sequencing was carried out using naive CD4+ T cells from blood. The clonotype was recovered from a woman aged 18-35 years in good health. The CDR3 sequence is CSAPGTGKLFF. The CDR3 bases are TGCAGTGCTCCCGGGACAGGAAAACTGTTTTTT.